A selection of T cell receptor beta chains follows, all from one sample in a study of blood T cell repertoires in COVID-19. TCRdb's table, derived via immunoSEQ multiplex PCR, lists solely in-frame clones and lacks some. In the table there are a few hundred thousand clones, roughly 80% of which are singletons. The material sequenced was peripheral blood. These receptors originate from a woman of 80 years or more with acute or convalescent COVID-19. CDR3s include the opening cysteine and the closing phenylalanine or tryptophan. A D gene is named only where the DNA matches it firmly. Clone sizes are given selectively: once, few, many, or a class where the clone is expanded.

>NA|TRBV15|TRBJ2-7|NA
TGTGCCACCACCTTAGGAGGGGAACCCTACGAGCAGTACTTC
CATTLGGEPYEQYF
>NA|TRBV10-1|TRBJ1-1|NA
TGCGCCAGCAGTGAATCGGGAACTGACGAAGCTTTCTTT
CASSESGTDEAFF
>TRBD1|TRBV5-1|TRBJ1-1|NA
TGCGCCAGCAGCTTTTCAGGGGGCAACACTGAAGCTTTCTTT
CASSFSGGNTEAFF
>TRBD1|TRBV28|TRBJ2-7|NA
TGTGCCAGCAAGGTACCGGGACAGGGGGGTTACGAGCAGTACTTC
CASKVPGQGGYEQYF
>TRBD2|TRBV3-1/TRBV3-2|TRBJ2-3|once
TGTGCCAGCAGCCCAATTGGTCGGGGGGGTTTGGATACGCAGTATTTT
CASSPIGRGGLDTQYF
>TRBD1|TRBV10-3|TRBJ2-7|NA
TGTGCCATCAGTGAGGTTAGGGGACAGGGGATCTACGAGCAGTACTTC
CAISEVRGQGIYEQYF
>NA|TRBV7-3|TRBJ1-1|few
TGTGCCAGCAGACAAGGCGGGGCCACTGAAGCTTTCTTT
CASRQGGATEAFF
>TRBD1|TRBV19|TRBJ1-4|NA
TGTGCCAGTAGTATAGACGGGACAGCAACTAATGAAAAACTGTTTTTT
CASSIDGTATNEKLFF
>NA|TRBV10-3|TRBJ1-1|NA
TGTGCCATCAGTGAGTCCAGGGTGGACATGAACACTGAAGCTTTCTTT
CAISESRVDMNTEAFF
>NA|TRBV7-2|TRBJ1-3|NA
TGTGCCAGCAGCCCCCGGGGGGGATCTGGAAACACCATATATTTT
CASSPRGGSGNTIYF
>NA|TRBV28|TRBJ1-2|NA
TGTGCCAGCAGTTTACAGGTCCAGTATGGCTACACCTTC
CASSLQVQYGYTF
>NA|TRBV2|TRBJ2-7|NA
TGTGCCAGCGGGGGGTGGACCTACGAGCAGTACTTC
CASGGWTYEQYF
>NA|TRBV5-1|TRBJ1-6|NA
TGCGCCAGACAGGAAGACAGGAATTCACCCCTCCACTTT
CARQEDRNSPLHF
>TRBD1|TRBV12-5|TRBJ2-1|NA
TGTGCTAGTGCCTCGTCCCGGGACAGTATTGAGGGGCAGTTCTTC
CASASSRDSIEGQFF
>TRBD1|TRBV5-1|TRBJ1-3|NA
TGCGCCAGCAGCCGAACCGGGACAGGGGTCGGAAACACCATATATTTT
CASSRTGTGVGNTIYF
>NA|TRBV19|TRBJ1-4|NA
TGTGCCAGCAAGGGGGACACCAATATTAATGAAAAACTGTTTTTT
CASKGDTNINEKLFF
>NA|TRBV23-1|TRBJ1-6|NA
TGCGCCAGGGGCACAGGTGTGGTTAATTCACCCCTCCACTTT
CARGTGVVNSPLHF
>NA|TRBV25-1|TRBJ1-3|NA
TGTGCCAGCCATCAGACAGGTTCATCTGGAAACACCATATATTTT
CASHQTGSSGNTIYF
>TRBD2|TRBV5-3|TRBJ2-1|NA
TGTGCCAGAAGCTTGTTCAGAACTAGCGGGAGGTCGGACTCCTACAATGAGCAGTTCTTC
CARSLFRTSGRSDSYNEQFF
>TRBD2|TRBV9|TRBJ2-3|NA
TGTGCCAGCAGCGGGACTAGCGGGAGTGACACGCAGTATTTT
CASSGTSGSDTQYF
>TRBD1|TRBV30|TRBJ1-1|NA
TGTGCCTGGAGCAAATACAGGGGGCGCATAGAAAGTGAAGCTTTCTTT
CAWSKYRGRIESEAFF
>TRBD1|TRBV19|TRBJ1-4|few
TGTGCCAGTAGGCGGACAGGGGCGGTCCAGAATGAAAAACTGTTTTTT
CASRRTGAVQNEKLFF
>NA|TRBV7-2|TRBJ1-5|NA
TGTGCCAGCAGCTTAGTCGGGGGTAATCAGCCCCAGCATTTT
CASSLVGGNQPQHF
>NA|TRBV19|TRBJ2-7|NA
TGTGCCAGTAGTATTGGTGAGGAATTTCTGTACTTC
CASSIGEEFLYF
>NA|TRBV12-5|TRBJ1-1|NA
TGTGCTAGTGCCCTTTACGGGGTCCCTCGGGATGAAGCTTTCTTT
CASALYGVPRDEAFF
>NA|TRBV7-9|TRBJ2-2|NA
TGTGCCAGCAGCTTAGGGCTTGGACAGTACACCGGGGAGCTGTTTTTT
CASSLGLGQYTGELFF
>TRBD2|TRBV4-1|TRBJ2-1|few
TGCGCCAGCAGCCCGGGGACTAGCGGGGTGTCACGCAATGAGCAGTTCTTC
CASSPGTSGVSRNEQFF
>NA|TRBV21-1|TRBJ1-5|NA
TGTGCCAGCAGCAAAGAGGGAACTACAGGGGGCAGTAAGAATAGCAATCAGCCCCAGCATTTT
CASSKEGTTGGSKNSNQPQHF
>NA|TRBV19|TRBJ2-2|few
TGTGCCAGTAGTACGATTGTCAGTAACACCGGGGAGCTGTTTTTT
CASSTIVSNTGELFF
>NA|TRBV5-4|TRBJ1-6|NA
TGTGCCAGCAGCTTGGAGCAGGGGAATTCACCCCTCCACTTT
CASSLEQGNSPLHF
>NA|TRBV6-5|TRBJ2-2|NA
TGTGCCAGCAGTTACCGACTAGATGCCGGGGAGCTGTTTTTT
CASSYRLDAGELFF
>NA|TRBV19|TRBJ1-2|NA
TGTGCCAGTAGTCTGACGAGGGACAACCAGTCCCCCCTTCGATTC
CASSLTRDNQSPLRF
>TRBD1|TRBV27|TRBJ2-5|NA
TGTGCCAGCAGTCCGGGGACAGAAGAGACCCAGTACTTC
CASSPGTEETQYF
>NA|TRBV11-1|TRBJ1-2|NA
TGTGCCAGCAGCTCGGTGGGAACAGGCTATGGCTACACCTTC
CASSSVGTGYGYTF
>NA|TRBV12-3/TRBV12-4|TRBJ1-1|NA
TGTGCCAGCAGTTATACAGGGCGTACGGAAGCTTTCTTT
CASSYTGRTEAFF